This TCR beta chain came from a study of Graves' ophthalmopathy and Graves' hyperthyroidism. Study-wide context: Peripheral blood was collected at initial diagnosis, before any treatment. Findings and caveats of the study: A roughly 81% specificity and around 89% sensitivity were achieved by a 13-signature model that separated ophthalmopathy from stable hyperthyroidism.

This clonotype was observed at least ten times. Its antigen is undetermined. The sequenced template was RNA, covering the TCR beta CDR3 region. HTBI-primed first-round RT-PCR preceded second-round multiplex PCR. TCRdb recomputed calls from the multiplex PCR reads with MiXCR, one row per CDR3 protein. The sample contains a few hundred thousand distinct CDR3 sequences, just over 15% of which appear only once. What was sequenced was peripheral blood. This TCR derives from a young woman with stable Graves' hyperthyroidism.

The chain's CDR3 is CASSLHPHEQYF. DNA of the CDR3: TGTGCCAGCAGCCTCCATCCCCACGAGCAGTACTTC. This chain connects TRBV13 to TRBJ2-7; no definite D call. Germline V CDR1 and CDR2: PRHDT, FYEKMQ (reference sequence). The CDR3 totals 12 residues. The V gene lost 5 bases and the J gene lost 5 bases, with 10 bases spanning the gap.